Listed here are 3 T cell receptor beta chains from one sample, sequenced in a study of cytomegalovirus exposure and HLA in healthy donors. Primers for the PCR totalled 60 Vbeta and 13 Jbeta. The protocol was immunoSEQ multiplex PCR, while the TCRdb copy is restricted to in-frame clones and leaves out a portion. Its clone listing holds 110,000 to 150,000 clones. Sequencing was carried out using PBMCs. The source is a man in his forties in good health and CMV-seronegative.

The chain has TRBV19 and TRBJ1-5, with D tentatively TRBD1 (5 bases). CDR3 length: 16 amino acids. Germline V CDR1 and CDR2: LNHDA, SQIVND (reference sequence). V was pared by 6 bases and J by 0 bases, with 15 bases between. The CDR3 loop is CASSGWGTNSNQPQHF. The CDR3 DNA sequence: TGTGCCAGTAGCGGTTGGGGCACAAATAGCAATCAGCCCCAGCATTTT.

This sequence joins TRBV5-1 and TRBJ2-7, with D perhaps TRBD1 (6 bases). Germline CDR1 is SGHRS and CDR2 is YFSETQ. V lost 0 bases to trimming and J lost 3 bases, with 10 bases between them. This CDR3 spans 14 amino acids. CDR3: CASSLAGQNYEQYF. CDR3 sequence (DNA): TGCGCCAGCAGCTTGGCCGGACAGAACTACGAGCAGTACTTC.

This chain joins TRBV4-1 and TRBJ2-7, with 8 positions matching TRBD1. V shed 1 base and J 5 bases; nucleotides not matched to a gene: 7. The CDR3 has 15 residues. The germline gives CDR1 MGHRA, CDR2 YSYEKL. The CDR3 is CASSQADRVSDEQYF. The CDR3 nucleotides are TGCGCCAGCAGCCAAGCGGACAGGGTTTCGGACGAGCAGTACTTC.